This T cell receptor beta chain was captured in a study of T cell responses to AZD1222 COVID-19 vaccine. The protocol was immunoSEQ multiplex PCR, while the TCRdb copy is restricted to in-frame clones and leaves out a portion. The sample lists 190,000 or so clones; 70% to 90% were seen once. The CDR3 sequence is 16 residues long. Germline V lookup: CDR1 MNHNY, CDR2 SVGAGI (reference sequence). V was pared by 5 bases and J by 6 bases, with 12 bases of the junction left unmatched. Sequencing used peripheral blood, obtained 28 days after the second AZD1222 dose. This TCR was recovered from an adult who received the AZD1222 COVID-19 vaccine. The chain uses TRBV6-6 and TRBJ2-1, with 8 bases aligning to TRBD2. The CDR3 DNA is TGTGCCAGCAGTCGACGCATAGCGGGAACGGGCAATGAGCAGTTCTTC. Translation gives CASSRRIAGTGNEQFF.